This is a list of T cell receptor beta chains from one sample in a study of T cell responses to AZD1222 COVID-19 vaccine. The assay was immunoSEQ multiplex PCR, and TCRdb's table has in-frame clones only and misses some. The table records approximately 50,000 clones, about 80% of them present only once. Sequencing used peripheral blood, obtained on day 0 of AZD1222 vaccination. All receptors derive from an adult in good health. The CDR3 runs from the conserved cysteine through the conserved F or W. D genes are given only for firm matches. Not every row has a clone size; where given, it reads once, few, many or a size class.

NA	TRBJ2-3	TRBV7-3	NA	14	CASSLTPGLDTQYF	TGTGCCAGCAGCTTAACTCCAGGGTTAGATACGCAGTATTTT
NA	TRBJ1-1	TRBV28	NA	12	CASSLYGTEAFF	TGTGCCAGCAGTTTATACGGGACAGAAGCTTTCTTT
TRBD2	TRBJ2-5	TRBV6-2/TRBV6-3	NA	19	CASSRILLAGDGVRETQYF	TGTGCCAGCAGCCGAATCCTACTAGCGGGAGATGGGGTGCGAGAGACCCAGTACTTC
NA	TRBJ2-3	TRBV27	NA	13	CASTPYGLDTQYF	TGTGCCAGCACCCCTTACGGTCTAGATACGCAGTATTTT
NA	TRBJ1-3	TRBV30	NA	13	CAWSRGSGNTIYF	TGTGCCTGGAGCAGGGGTTCTGGAAACACCATATATTTT
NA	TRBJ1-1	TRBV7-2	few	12	CASSEWNTEAFF	TGTGCCAGCAGCGAGTGGAACACTGAAGCTTTCTTT
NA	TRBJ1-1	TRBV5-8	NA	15	CASSSRGGITTEAFF	TGTGCCAGCAGCTCCCGGGGGGGAATAACCACTGAAGCTTTCTTT
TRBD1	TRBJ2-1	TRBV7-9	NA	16	CASSTQGQGVYNEQFF	TGTGCCAGCAGTACCCAAGGACAGGGGGTCTACAATGAGCAGTTCTTC
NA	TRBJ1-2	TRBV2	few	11	CASSEAGGYTF	TGTGCCAGCAGTGAAGCCGGGGGCTACACCTTC
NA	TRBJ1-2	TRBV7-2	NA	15	CASSEDGSFDYGYTF	TGTGCCAGCAGCGAGGACGGGAGTTTCGACTATGGCTACACCTTC
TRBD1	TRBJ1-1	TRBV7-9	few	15	CASSFRQGKDTEAFF	TGTGCCAGCAGCTTTCGACAGGGGAAAGACACTGAAGCTTTCTTT
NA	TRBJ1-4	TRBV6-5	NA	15	CASSLKLLRHEKLFF	TGTGCCAGCAGTTTAAAACTCCTTCGGCATGAAAAACTGTTTTTT
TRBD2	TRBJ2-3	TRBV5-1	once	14	CASSASGGVDTQYF	TGCGCCAGCAGCGCTAGCGGGGGGGTAGATACGCAGTATTTT
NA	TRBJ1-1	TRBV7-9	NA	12	CASSLRDTEAFF	TGTGCCAGCAGCTTACGAGACACTGAAGCTTTCTTT
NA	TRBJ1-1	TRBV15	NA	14	CATSRDAGRAPAFF	TGTGCCACCAGCAGAGACGCGGGCCGGGCCCCAGCTTTCTTT
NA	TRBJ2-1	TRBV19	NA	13	CASSISSNNEQFF	TGTGCCAGTAGTATTAGTTCAAACAATGAGCAGTTCTTC
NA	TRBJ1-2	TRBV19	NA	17	CASSQSTGGQGVYGYTF	TGTGCCAGTAGCCAAAGTACGGGGGGGCAGGGTGTGTACGGCTACACCTTC
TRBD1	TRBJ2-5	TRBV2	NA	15	CASSDSDRGQETQYF	TGTGCCAGCAGTGATTCGGACAGGGGGCAAGAGACCCAGTACTTC
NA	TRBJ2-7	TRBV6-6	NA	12	CASSYHENEQYF	TGTGCCAGCAGTTACCACGAGAACGAGCAGTACTTC
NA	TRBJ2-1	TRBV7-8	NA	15	CASSFRQGYANEQFF	TGTGCCAGCAGCTTCCGCCAGGGGTACGCCAATGAGCAGTTCTTC
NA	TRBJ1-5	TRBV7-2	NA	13	CASSPQGNQPQHF	TGTGCCAGCAGCCCCCAGGGGAATCAGCCCCAGCATTTT
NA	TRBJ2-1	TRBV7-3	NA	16	CASSLTSWDSYNEQFF	TGTGCCAGCAGCTTAACGTCCTGGGACTCCTACAATGAGCAGTTCTTC
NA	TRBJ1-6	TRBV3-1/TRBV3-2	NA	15	CASSHTGMTNSPLHF	TGTGCCAGCAGCCACACCGGGATGACTAATTCACCCCTCCACTTT
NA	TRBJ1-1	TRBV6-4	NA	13	CASSDGRHTEAFF	TGTGCCAGCAGTGACGGCAGACACACTGAAGCTTTCTTT
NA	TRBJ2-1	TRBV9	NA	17	CASSPRDEPSSYNEQFF	TGTGCCAGCAGCCCACGGGACGAACCTAGCTCCTACAATGAGCAGTTCTTC
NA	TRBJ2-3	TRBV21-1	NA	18	CASSKGRSGGCSTDTQYF	TGTGCCAGCAGCAAAGGTCGTAGCGGGGGCTGCAGCACAGATACGCAGTATTTT
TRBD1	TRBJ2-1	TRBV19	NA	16	CASSIGRRQGKNEQFF	TGTGCCAGTAGTATAGGCCGGAGACAGGGGAAGAATGAGCAGTTCTTC
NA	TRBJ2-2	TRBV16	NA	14	CASSPSWADGELFF	TGTGCCAGCAGCCCTTCGTGGGCGGACGGGGAGCTGTTTTTT
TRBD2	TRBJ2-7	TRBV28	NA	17	CASSFRPGTSGGYEQYF	TGTGCCAGCAGTTTTCGACCCGGGACTAGCGGGGGATACGAGCAGTACTTC
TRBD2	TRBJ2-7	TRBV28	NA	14	CASSLSGSSYEQYF	TGTGCCAGCAGTTTAAGCGGGAGTTCCTACGAGCAGTACTTC
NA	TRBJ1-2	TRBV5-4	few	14	CASSASLMGPTNTF	TGTGCCAGCAGCGCTAGCCTTATGGGGCCTACGAACACCTTC
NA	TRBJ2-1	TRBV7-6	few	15	CASSLFGRSDNEQFF	TGTGCCAGCAGCTTATTTGGGCGGAGCGACAATGAGCAGTTCTTC
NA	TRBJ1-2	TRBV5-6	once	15	CASSPLQGFYYGYTF	TGTGCCAGCAGCCCCCTTCAGGGCTTCTACTATGGCTACACCTTC
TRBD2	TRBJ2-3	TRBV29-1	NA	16	CSVEGSPAGGTDTQYF	TGCAGCGTTGAAGGATCCCCCGCGGGAGGGACAGATACGCAGTATTTT
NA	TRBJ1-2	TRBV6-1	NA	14	CASSEATQYYGYTF	TGTGCCAGCAGTGAAGCCACGCAATACTATGGCTACACCTTC
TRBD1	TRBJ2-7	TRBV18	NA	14	CASSLAGQAYEQYF	TGTGCCAGCTCACTCGCCGGACAGGCCTACGAGCAGTACTTC
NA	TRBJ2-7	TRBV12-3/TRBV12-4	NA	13	CASREGSEYEQYF	TGTGCCAGCAGGGAGGGGTCAGAATACGAGCAGTACTTC
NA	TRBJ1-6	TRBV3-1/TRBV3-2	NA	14	CASSPRDFNSPLHF	TGTGCCAGCAGCCCAAGGGACTTCAATTCACCCCTCCACTTT
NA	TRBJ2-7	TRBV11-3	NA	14	CASSHGGSSYEQYF	TGTGCCAGCAGCCATGGGGGAAGCTCCTACGAGCAGTACTTC